The clone carrying this TCR beta chain was observed a few times. Its antigen is unidentified. The sample originates from a study of blood T cells in healthy people across ages. Overall study results and limits: Diversity figures derived from one million T cells were judged to underestimate the true value.

V lost 2 bases and J 4 bases, leaving 8 bases between the germline ends. The CDR3 covers 13 residues. The germline CDR1 and CDR2 sequences are KGHSH and LQKENI. Sample-barcoded 5' priming and a J-beta primer mix drove a second PCR of 7 to 11 cycles. CDR3-containing paired-end reads numbering at least 2.5 million came from each sample. A single record per CDR3 protein comes from TCRdb applying MiXCR to the 5' RACE reads. The sample records 270,000 or so distinct CDR3 sequences, about 25% being singletons. Input material: blood. This TCR was recovered from a woman aged 70-85 years in good health. The chain uses TRBV18 and TRBJ2-5; D is unresolved. CDR3 sequence (DNA): TGTGCCAGCTCACCAAGATTGAGAGAGACCCAGTACTTC. Translated, it gives CASSPRLRETQYF. Based on the CDR3 plus reference TRBV18 and TRBJ2-5, the full variable domain is NAGVMQNPRHLVRRRGQEARLRCSPMKGHSHVYWYRQLPEEGLKFMVYLQKENIIDESGMPKERFSAEFPKEGPSILRIQQVVRGDSAAYFCASSPRLRETQYFGPGTRLLVL.